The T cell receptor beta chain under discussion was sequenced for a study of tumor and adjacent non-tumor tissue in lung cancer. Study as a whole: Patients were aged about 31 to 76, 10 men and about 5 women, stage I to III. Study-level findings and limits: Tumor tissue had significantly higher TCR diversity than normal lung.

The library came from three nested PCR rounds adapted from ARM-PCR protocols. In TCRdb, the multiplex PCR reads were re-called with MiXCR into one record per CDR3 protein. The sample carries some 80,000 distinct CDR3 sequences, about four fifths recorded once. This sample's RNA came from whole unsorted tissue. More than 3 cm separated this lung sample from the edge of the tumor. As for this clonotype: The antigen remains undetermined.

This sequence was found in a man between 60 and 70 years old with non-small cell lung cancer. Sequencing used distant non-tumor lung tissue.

The CDR3 region has the DNA TGTGCCAGCAGCCAAGATACCGGTGGGAACGAGCAGTACTTC. Translated, it gives CASSQDTGGNEQYF. The rearrangement uses TRBV4-2 and TRBJ2-7; D is ambiguous. The CDR3 is 14 amino acids. Deletions cut 0 bases from V and 5 bases from J, with 11 bases between. Per the germline V gene, CDR1 is LGHNA and CDR2 is YNFKEQ.